The source of this TCR beta chain is a study of cytomegalovirus exposure and HLA in healthy donors. The CDR3 is 16 amino acids. CDR1 and CDR2 (germline): SGHTA, FQGTGA. V gave up 5 bases and J gave up 2 bases; unmatched junction bases: 5. The PCR had 60 Vbeta and 13 Jbeta primers. Using immunoSEQ multiplex PCR, the repertoire was profiled, and TCRdb retains in-frame clones only, with some absent. The sample contains some 190,000 clones, 70% to 85% of which appear only once. The chain is built from TRBV7-3 and TRBJ2-1; 11 bases are a match to TRBD1. Sequencing input: PBMCs. This clonotype was sampled from a man aged 18-30 years in good health and CMV-seronegative. The CDR3 region is CASSPRDRGAYNEQFF. The CDR3 DNA follows: TGTGCCAGCAGCCCTCGGGACAGGGGGGCCTACAATGAGCAGTTCTTC. The whole variable domain, filled in from reference TRBV7-3 and TRBJ2-1, reads GAGVSQTPSNKVTEKGKYVELRCDPISGHTALYWYRQSLGQGPEFLIYFQGTGAADDSGLPNDRFFAVRPEGSVSTLKIQRTERGDSAVYLCASSPRDRGAYNEQFFGPGTRLTVL.